A selection of T cell receptor beta chains follows, all from one sample in a study of cytomegalovirus exposure and HLA in healthy donors. Sequenced by immunoSEQ multiplex PCR; TCRdb stores in-frame clones only, minus some. The sample records 150,000 to 200,000 clones, over 70% being singletons. The sample comprised PBMCs. The receptors were sampled from a man aged 50-60 years in good health and CMV-seronegative. Both conserved end residues are part of each CDR3. The D gene is left open where the match is weak. Not every row has a clone size; where given, it reads once, few, many or a size class.

d_call clone_size j_call v_call cdr3_aa
- - TRBJ2-3 TRBV6-5 CASSYSVGTQYF
- few TRBJ2-1 TRBV6-5 CASSVRQANNEQFF
- few TRBJ1-2 TRBV6-1 CASKQANYGYTF
TRBD1 - TRBJ1-2 TRBV5-4 CASRPGQGRLNYGYTF
TRBD2 - TRBJ2-5 TRBV7-3 CASSLGLAGEGETQYF
- - TRBJ2-5 TRBV5-1 CASSLASRSGEETQYF
TRBD1 once TRBJ1-2 TRBV4-1 CASSHQQGANYGYTF
- - TRBJ2-5 TRBV6-6 CATSTGPRNQYF
- - TRBJ2-6 TRBV27 CASKTPTAGANVLTF
TRBD1 once TRBJ1-1 TRBV7-9 CASSPRTGGDTEAFF
TRBD1 - TRBJ1-5 TRBV4-1 CASSQVTGGFQPQHF
- - TRBJ2-2 TRBV7-8 CASSLRPAEGLFF
- once TRBJ2-7 TRBV7-2 CASSLVRAEQYF
TRBD1 - TRBJ2-2 TRBV12-5 CASALDRGNTGELFF
- - TRBJ1-1 TRBV5-1 CASRDYSNTEAFF
- - TRBJ2-2 TRBV7-9 CASSRETGELFF
TRBD1 - TRBJ1-2 TRBV5-5 CASSSLDRGLEGYTF
- - - TRBV11-2 CASSLEMGWAYEQYF
- - TRBJ1-1 TRBV7-9 CASRATQNTEAFF
- - TRBJ1-3 TRBV19 CASCSGVSGNTIYF
- - TRBJ2-5 TRBV7-9 CSSSRGRKETQYF
- - TRBJ2-3 TRBV5-1 CASSPLALPSVTQYF
- - TRBJ1-1 TRBV4-1 CASSQVGDNTEAFF
- - TRBJ2-1 TRBV7-9 CASSPKYRVGNEQFF
- - TRBJ2-5 TRBV28 CASGGQYF
TRBD1 - TRBJ2-3 TRBV11-2 CASSARQGPDTQYF
- - TRBJ2-3 TRBV11-2 CASSQDGLNGDTQYF
- - TRBJ2-7 TRBV5-5 CASTFDPAGNEQYF
- few TRBJ1-1 TRBV15 CATSRGPRGTEAFF
TRBD1 - TRBJ1-5 TRBV6-5 CASSFDRGDQPQHF
- - TRBJ1-3 TRBV2 CAGRTASGNTIYF
- - TRBJ2-6 TRBV7-2 CASSFTASGANVLTF
TRBD1 - TRBJ1-2 TRBV11-2 CASTLDRANYGYTF
TRBD1 few TRBJ1-1 TRBV2 CASSVRTGNTEAFF
TRBD1 few TRBJ1-6 TRBV6-5 CASRKGQGRTSPLHF
- - TRBJ2-7 TRBV9 CASSPRTGSVDEQYF
TRBD2 - TRBJ2-3 TRBV11-2 CASSREPTAGGPGTQYF
TRBD1 - TRBJ1-1 TRBV10-1 CASRARQGGTEAFF
- once TRBJ2-7 TRBV4-1 CASSYKEQGYEQYF
- - TRBJ1-1 TRBV6-5 CASSYSRRSEAFF
TRBD1 few TRBJ1-3 TRBV4-1 CASSQEVGTGRNTIYF
- - TRBJ1-6 TRBV6-5 CASSPGPGNSPLHF
- - TRBJ2-7 TRBV18 CASSPTTSSYEQYF
- - TRBJ2-3 TRBV4-3 CASSPRYQATDTQYF
- - TRBJ1-3 TRBV29-1 CSVSYSGNTIYF
TRBD1 few TRBJ2-7 TRBV4-1 CASRHRDRGSYEQYF
- - TRBJ2-5 TRBV7-8 CASRLRGSKETQYF
TRBD2 few TRBJ2-3 TRBV7-3 CASSPTRTSGGATDTQYF
TRBD2 few TRBJ2-3 TRBV4-3 CASSPEPGLAGSTDTQYF